This T cell receptor (beta chain) came from a study of CD8 T cells in ankylosing spondylitis. Study results and caveats: As reported, disease-linked clones showed significant enrichment in matched ankylosing spondylitis synovial fluid. A TCR beta motif of 7 to 9 highly homologous variants seemed to mark ankylosing spondylitis blood. The authors found the disease-linked clones to be CD8+ and relatively rare in peripheral blood.

Points on this clonotype: Its antigen is not identified.

Quantitative 5'-RACE with molecular barcodes was used to make the TCR beta libraries. A single record per CDR3 protein comes from TCRdb applying MiXCR to the 5' RACE reads. The sample includes some 350,000 distinct CDR3 sequences, roughly 14% of them seen just once. Germline-derived CDR1 and CDR2 are LGHNA and YNFKEQ. This CDR3 has 16 residues. Trimming left V 1 base short and J 4 bases short, with 16 bases between. The source material was blood, either unsorted or a sorted T cell fraction (not recorded which). The TCR originated in a male donor with ankylosing spondylitis or in good health (not recorded which). The chain links TRBV4-2 to TRBJ2-5; D not resolved. The CDR3: CASSQVAIPGAETQYF. In nucleotides, the CDR3 is TGTGCCAGCAGCCAAGTAGCTATTCCCGGCGCAGAGACCCAGTACTTC.